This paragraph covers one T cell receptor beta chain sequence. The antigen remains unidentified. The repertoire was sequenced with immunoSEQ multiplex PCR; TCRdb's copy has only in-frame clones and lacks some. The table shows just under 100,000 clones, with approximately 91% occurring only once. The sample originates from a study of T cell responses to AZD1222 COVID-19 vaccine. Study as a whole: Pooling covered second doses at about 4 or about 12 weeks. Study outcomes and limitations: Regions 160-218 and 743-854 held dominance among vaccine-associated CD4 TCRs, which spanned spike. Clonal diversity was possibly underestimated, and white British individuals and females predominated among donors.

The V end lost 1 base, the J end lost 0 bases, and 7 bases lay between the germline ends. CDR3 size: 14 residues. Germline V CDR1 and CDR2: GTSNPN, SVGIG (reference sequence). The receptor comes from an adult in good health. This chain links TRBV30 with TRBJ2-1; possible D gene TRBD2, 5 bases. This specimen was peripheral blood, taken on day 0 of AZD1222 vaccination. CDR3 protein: CAWSGGSSYNEQFF. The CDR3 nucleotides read TGTGCCTGGAGTGGAGGGAGCTCCTACAATGAGCAGTTCTTC.